These 11 T cell receptor beta chains came from one sample sequenced in a study of blood T cells in healthy people across ages. Then a second PCR, running about 6 to 12 cycles, was carried out with a sample-barcoded 5' primer and a J-beta primer mix. TCRdb independently ran MiXCR on the 5' RACE reads; one entry per CDR3 protein. Of 1.5 million or so distinct CDR3 sequences listed, 42% were seen once; the top ten hold about 4.1%. The sample taken for sequencing was blood. All receptors derive from a woman younger than 30 in good health.

This clonotype has only a few counts. This chain links TRBV10-3 with TRBJ2-2, with D maybe TRBD2 (5 bases). Germline CDR1 is ENHRY and CDR2 is SYGVKD. V was trimmed by 10 bases and J by 4 bases, leaving 16 bases between them. This CDR3 has 14 residues. Written as DNA, the CDR3 is TGTGCCACCAGCGGCGGACCTAGCACCGGGGAGCTGTTTTTT. Its translation is CATSGGPSTGELFF.

As regards this clonotype: Compared with germline, one end of the junction differs, possibly owing to a read error. The V call is TRBV7-8, the J call TRBJ1-2; 7 bases fit TRBD1. The germline gives CDR1 SGHVS, CDR2 FQNEAQ. This CDR3 has 16 amino acids. CDR3 residues: CASSLAQGQPNYGYTF. CDR3 DNA sequence: TGTGCTAGCAGCTTAGCGCAGGGACAGCCCAACTATGGCTACACCTTC.

This clonotype has a handful of counts. The chain links TRBV6-5 to TRBJ2-3, with D perhaps assigned TRBD1 or TRBD2 (5 bases each). Between the trimmed V and J ends, which lost 6 bases and 0 bases, there was a span of 13 bases. CDR3 length: 15 amino acids. The germline V gene encodes CDR1 MNHEY and CDR2 SVGAGI. The CDR3 spells CASRLLGASTDTQYF. DNA for the CDR3: TGTGCCAGCAGGCTACTAGGGGCTAGCACAGATACGCAGTATTTT.

In this sample, this clonotype turned up a few times. The chain employs TRBV20-1 and TRBJ2-7; D tentatively reads TRBD1 or TRBD2 (5 bases each). Germline CDR1 reads DFQATT; CDR2 reads SNEGSKA (reference sequence). The CDR3 is 14 amino acids. V lost 2 bases and J lost 3, with 14 bases in between. In DNA form, the CDR3 reads TGCAGTGCTAGAACCGGGACCACCAGCTACGAGCAGTACTTC. Its protein product is CSARTGTTSYEQYF.

This clonotype was recorded a few times. V and J are TRBV20-1 and TRBJ1-2, with D perhaps TRBD1 (6 bases). The V gene's germline CDR1 is DFQATT and CDR2 SNEGSKA (reference sequence). The CDR3 extends over 14 amino acids. V was pared by 6 bases and J by 5 bases, with 19 bases between. The CDR3 coding sequence is TGCAGTGCGGGCAGACAGGACGGGGGATATGGCTACACCTTC. Amino acids: CSAGRQDGGYGYTF.

V usage is TRBV20-1 and J usage is TRBJ1-4; weak D call: TRBD1 (5 bases). With 0 bases removed from V and 3 bases from J, the gap between germline ends came to 17 bases. Germline V gene lookup returns CDR1 DFQATT and CDR2 SNEGSKA (reference sequence). The CDR3 has 17 residues. CDR3 amino acids: CSARDGRRGWANEKLFF. In nucleotides, the CDR3 is TGCAGTGCTAGAGATGGGCGGAGGGGATGGGCTAATGAAAAACTGTTTTTT.

This clonotype has more than one count but fewer than ten. The V gene is TRBV6-2 or TRBV6-3, the J gene TRBJ1-2; D call uncertain. This CDR3 has 15 amino acids. The V and J ends lost 5 bases and 3 bases respectively, with 16 bases between them. Germline values: CDR1 MNHEY, CDR2 SVGEGT. The CDR3 is CASSPRHPSYYGYTF. CDR3 in DNA: TGTGCCAGCAGTCCCCGACATCCGTCCTACTATGGCTACACCTTC.

This clonotype was detected a few times. V and J are TRBV6-5 and TRBJ1-1; D is unclear. The CDR3 length is 13 residues. Germline CDR1 reads MNHEY; CDR2 reads SVGAGI. Trimming pared 5 bases from V and 11 bases from J, leaving 18 bases between. The CDR3 here is CASSTVPSGPAFF. In DNA, the CDR3 is TGTGCCAGCAGTACTGTCCCTAGCGGCCCTGCTTTCTTT.

The chain combines TRBV27 with TRBJ2-1, with TRBD1 as a possible D gene (5 bases). Germline V gene lookup returns CDR1 MNHEY and CDR2 SMNVEV (reference sequence). V lost 4 bases, J lost 6 bases, and 10 bases lay in between. This CDR3 has 13 residues. In DNA, the CDR3 is TGTGCCAGCAGTTCGACAGTGTCCAATGAGCAGTTCTTC. This encodes CASSSTVSNEQFF.

This clonotype was seen at least ten times. This chain links TRBV20-1 with TRBJ1-2, with 8 bases matching TRBD1. Germline V gives CDR1 DFQATT, CDR2 SNEGSKA (reference sequence). The CDR3 length is 12 residues. The V and J ends lost 5 bases and 6 bases, in that order; junction bases with no gene match: 5. As DNA, the CDR3 is TGCAGTGCTCTAGACAGGGGCCATGGCTACACCTTC. It specifies CSALDRGHGYTF.

There are a few counts of this clonotype. This chain uses TRBV18 with TRBJ2-1; 7 bases align to TRBD1. Germline V lookup: CDR1 KGHSH, CDR2 LQKENI. After removal of 6 bases from V and 0 bases from J, the junction contained 5 bases not matched to a gene. The CDR3 has 15 amino acids. CDR3 sequence reads: CASSADRPSYNEQFF. The CDR3 nucleotides are TGTGCCAGCTCTGCGGACAGGCCCTCCTACAATGAGCAGTTCTTC.